A selection of T cell receptor beta chains follows, all from one sample in a study of T cells after yellow fever vaccination. MiXCR was run by TCRdb on the 5' RACE reads, yielding one entry per CDR3 protein. Of 95,000 to 100,000 distinct CDR3 sequences listed, approximately 5.5% are singletons. The starting material was CD8+ T cells sorted from PBMCs, obtained 10 days after the yellow fever booster vaccination. The receptors were sampled from a man between 18 and 35 years old who received the YFV17D yellow fever vaccine. CDR3s leave out the opening cysteine and the closing phenylalanine or tryptophan. A D gene is named only where the DNA matches it firmly.

d_gene,v_gene,j_gene,CDR3aa
TRBD1,TRBV27,TRBJ2-6,ASTNTGVGANVLT
.,TRBV7-9,TRBJ2-3,ASSLVLGSDTQY
.,TRBV4-3,TRBJ2-1,ASSQGWYNEQF
TRBD1,TRBV19,TRBJ2-7,ASSTGTAFYEQY
.,TRBV12-3/TRBV12-4,TRBJ1-5,ASSLSPRDQPQH
.,TRBV7-6,TRBJ2-5,ASRGGGETQY
TRBD1,TRBV6-5,TRBJ1-2,ASSPGQGGKGYT
.,TRBV6-5,TRBJ1-4,ASSGVANEKLF
TRBD2,TRBV11-1,TRBJ2-7,ASSLDGGGFYEQY
.,TRBV5-1,TRBJ1-2,ASSPERIYYGYT
.,TRBV19,TRBJ2-7,ASSIPGRGYEQY
.,TRBV19,TRBJ1-2,ASTPNRGGYGYT
.,TRBV6-5,TRBJ2-3,ASIHGNTQY
.,TRBV18,TRBJ1-2,ASSPQGLHESNYGYT
.,TRBV7-2,TRBJ2-3,ASSFYGTDTQY
TRBD1,TRBV5-1,TRBJ2-7,ASSLGQGASYEQY
.,TRBV15,TRBJ2-2,ATSRDRGTGELF
.,TRBV5-5,TRBJ1-1,ASSYIGAGNTEAF
.,TRBV11-2,TRBJ2-2,ASSPPGELF
.,TRBV6-2/TRBV6-3,TRBJ1-1,ASKRGTEAF
.,TRBV19,TRBJ1-2,ASSIQRTGSGYT
TRBD1,TRBV5-6,TRBJ1-2,ASSFYRGYGYT
.,TRBV23-1,TRBJ2-2,SLSQPPGGLGTGELF
TRBD1,TRBV10-2,TRBJ2-7,ASVGTGGFYEQY
.,TRBV5-1,TRBJ1-5,ASSLVGGSNQPQH
TRBD2,TRBV20-1,TRBJ2-5,SARGGSGGQTQY
TRBD2,TRBV7-2,TRBJ2-1,ASSLWGGMYNEQF
.,TRBV29-1,TRBJ2-1,SGKQASYNEQF
.,TRBV4-3,TRBJ1-6,ASSAWDGNSPLH
TRBD2,TRBV12-3/TRBV12-4,TRBJ2-1,ASSLTGGHNEQF
.,TRBV29-1,TRBJ2-3,SVEGWGPGQNTQY
.,TRBV4-1,TRBJ2-5,ASSLGGRPETQY
TRBD2,TRBV6-5,TRBJ2-5,ASSYSERGGETQY
.,TRBV6-5,TRBJ2-7,ASGVEEHYEQY
TRBD1,TRBV7-6,TRBJ2-5,ASSFGTGLRETQY
.,TRBV28,TRBJ2-5,ASSSRDLGEETQY
TRBD1,TRBV3-1,TRBJ1-2,ASSHGTGEYSYGYT
.,TRBV5-1,TRBJ1-1,ASSSHLNTEAF
TRBD1,TRBV20-1,TRBJ1-2,SATPGTDYGYT
.,TRBV5-4,TRBJ2-3,ASSLSALPDTQY
.,TRBV19,TRBJ1-5,ASSVQGFGYQPQH
TRBD1,TRBV4-1,TRBJ2-1,ASSQVGQGGTEQF
.,TRBV4-1,TRBJ1-5,ASSQDGRQPQH
TRBD2,TRBV7-3,TRBJ2-3,ASSPLAGETTDTQY
TRBD2,TRBV6-5,TRBJ2-1,ATHLAGGNNEQF
TRBD1,TRBV5-1,TRBJ2-3,ASSLAATGSDTQY
.,TRBV4-1,TRBJ1-1,ASSPPSGTLGGTEAF
.,TRBV6-2/TRBV6-3,TRBJ2-5,ASSYAAETQY
TRBD2,TRBV10-2,TRBJ2-1,ASSVGTSGGAGYNEQF